Below, 32 T cell receptor beta chains from the same sample are listed, as sequenced in a study of blood T cell repertoires in COVID-19. The method was immunoSEQ multiplex PCR; TCRdb's version includes in-frame clones alone and lacks a portion of them. The table shows 230,000 or so clones, with around 88% occurring only once. What was sequenced was PBMCs or T cells enriched from blood (not recorded which). All receptors come from a middle-aged woman with acute COVID-19.

This clone was seen a few times. This rearrangement joins TRBV6-5 to TRBJ1-5, with 8 nucleotides matching TRBD1. After removal of 7 bases from V and 6 bases from J, the junction contained 5 bases not matched to a gene. This CDR3 spans 13 amino acids. Germline V lookup: CDR1 MNHEY, CDR2 SVGAGI. The DNA for the CDR3 is TGTGCCAGCACGGAGCAGGGGGCTCAGCCCCAGCATTTT. It specifies CASTEQGAQPQHF.

This chain's CDR3 is CASSLASGGAGTGELFF. CDR3 bases: TGCGCCAGCAGCTTGGCTAGCGGGGGGGCCGGCACCGGGGAGCTGTTTTTT. The V call is TRBV5-1, the J call TRBJ2-2; 12 bases are a match to TRBD2. This CDR3 contains 17 residues. Germline V lookup: CDR1 SGHRS, CDR2 YFSETQ. J lost 4 bases, V lost 0 bases, and 4 bases had no gene match.

The V gene is TRBV24-1, the J gene TRBJ1-1; tentatively, D is TRBD1 (5 bases). The CDR3 contains 12 residues. CDR1 and CDR2 from the germline V gene are KGHDR and SFDVKD. With 4 bases removed from V and 10 bases from J, the gap between germline ends came to 12 bases. The CDR3: CATSEGRDTAFF. Written as DNA, the CDR3 is TGTGCCACCAGTGAGGGCAGGGATACAGCTTTCTTT.

This chain links TRBV6-2 or TRBV6-3 with TRBJ1-6; 9 bases fit TRBD1. The CDR3 runs 20 residues. Looked up from germline, CDR1 is MNHEY and CDR2 is SVGEGT. Losses at the gene ends were 5 bases for V and 1 base for J; bases not matched to a gene: 15. The CDR3 protein is CASSRDPLDRGRSYNSPLHF. The CDR3 DNA reads TGTGCCAGCAGTCGCGACCCTTTGGACAGGGGAAGGTCCTATAATTCACCCCTCCACTTT.

The gene calls are TRBV10-2 and TRBJ2-3; D may be TRBD2 (5 bases). With 5 bases removed from V and 10 bases from J, the gap between germline ends came to 13 bases. This CDR3 is built from 12 residues. CDR1 is WSHSY, CDR2 SAAADI, per germline. The CDR3 here is CASSSGLRAQYF. The CDR3 DNA is TGCGCCAGCAGTTCCGGACTTCGGGCGCAGTATTTT.

The chain has TRBV19 and TRBJ1-5; tentatively, D is TRBD1 (6 bases). V dropped 3 bases and J dropped 4 bases, with 13 bases sitting between them. Germline values: CDR1 LNHDA, CDR2 SQIVND (reference sequence). This CDR3 is built from 15 residues. The CDR3 protein is CASSMETGRNQPQHF. The CDR3 DNA is TGTGCCAGTAGTATGGAGACAGGCCGTAATCAGCCCCAGCATTTT.

The rearrangement uses TRBV7-8 and TRBJ2-7; 11 bases fit TRBD2. This CDR3 contains 15 residues. Per the germline V gene, CDR1 is SGHVS and CDR2 is FQNEAQ. The ends lost 3 bases at V and 1 base at J; junction bases unmatched: 2. This CDR3 reads CASSFGTSGSYEQYF. CDR3 DNA: TGTGCCAGCAGCTTTGGGACTAGCGGATCCTACGAGCAGTACTTC.

The CDR3 loop reads CASSLGGLSNYGYTF. The CDR3 DNA reads TGTGCCAGCAGCTTGGGCGGCCTTTCTAACTATGGCTACACCTTC. This chain links TRBV5-6 with TRBJ1-2; D uncertain. The CDR3 runs 15 residues. Germline V lookup: CDR1 SGHDT, CDR2 YYEEEE. Trimming removed 0 bases at V and 0 bases at J, with 9 bases between.

The chain links TRBV30 to TRBJ1-6; D is perhaps TRBD1 (6 bases). The germline V gene encodes CDR1 GTSNPN and CDR2 SVGIG (reference sequence). V lost 3 bases to trimming and J lost 0 bases, with 9 bases between them. The CDR3 runs 15 residues. The CDR3 nucleotides are TGTGCCTGGAGGCAGGGGATCTCCTATAATTCACCCCTCCACTTT. Translation gives CAWRQGISYNSPLHF. Combining the CDR3 with reference TRBV30 and TRBJ1-6 gives the whole variable domain SQTIHQWPATLVQPVGSPLSLECTVEGTSNPNLYWYRQAAGRGLQLLFYSVGIGQISSEVPQNLSASRPQDRQFILSSKKLLLSDSGFYLCAWRQGISYNSPLHFGNGTRLTVT.

The chain has TRBV15 and TRBJ2-1; 9 nucleotides line up with TRBD2. The trim removed 4 bases at V and 4 bases at J, leaving 11 bases unmatched. CDR3 length: 17 amino acids. CDR1 LNHNV and CDR2 YYDKDF come from the germline V gene (reference sequence). CDR3 DNA: TGTGCCACCAGCACCCCAGAGTGGCGGGAGGGGTACAATGAGCAGTTCTTC. Its protein is CATSTPEWREGYNEQFF.

This chain links TRBV20-1 with TRBJ1-2; perhaps TRBD1 as D (5 bases). The CDR3 runs to 11 residues. Looked up from germline, CDR1 is DFQATT and CDR2 is SNEGSKA (reference sequence). Trimming left V 6 bases short and J 8 bases short, with 13 bases between. The CDR3 nucleotides are TGCAGTGCCTACGACAGACTCGGCTACACCTTC. Protein: CSAYDRLGYTF.

The chain combines TRBV6-5 with TRBJ1-1; possibly TRBD1 for D (6 bases). Germline V gene lookup returns CDR1 MNHEY and CDR2 SVGAGI. This CDR3 region has 14 residues. Trimming shortened V by 9 bases and J by 5 bases, and 19 bases separated the two germline ends. The chain's CDR3 is CASEKGVGTTEAFF. DNA for the CDR3: TGTGCCAGTGAAAAGGGGGTCGGAACGACTGAAGCTTTCTTT.

The rearrangement joins TRBV5-4 to TRBJ1-1; D remains unclear. The CDR3 consists of 14 residues. The germline V and J ends were trimmed by 4 bases and 11 bases, with 21 bases remaining between them. The germline CDR1 and CDR2 sequences are SGHNT and YYREEE (reference sequence). CDR3 DNA: TGTGCCAGCAGCCCAACCTTTACCCTTCCCGGGGCTTTCTTT. This encodes CASSPTFTLPGAFF.

The chain links TRBV29-1 to TRBJ2-7; possibly TRBD1 for D (6 bases). The CDR3 is made up of 11 amino acids. Trimming cost V 4 bases and J 5 bases, with 9 bases left between them. The germline CDR1 and CDR2 sequences are SQVTM and ANQGSEA. The CDR3, as DNA: TGCAGCGTTGGCAGGGGTGACGAGCAGTACGTC. The encoded protein is CSVGRGDEQYV.

The CDR3 reads CASSIGDRRYEQYF. Here the CDR3 DNA reads TGTGCCAGTAGTATAGGGGACAGACGCTACGAGCAGTACTTC. The chain couples TRBV19 to TRBJ2-7; TRBD1 matches at 7 bases. The CDR3 extends over 14 amino acids. Germline V gene lookup returns CDR1 LNHDA and CDR2 SQIVND (reference sequence). After removal of 1 base from V and 3 bases from J, the junction contained 3 bases not matched to a gene.

The DNA for the CDR3 is TGTGCCAGCAGTTGGGACAGACTAGTTGCTAATGAAAAACTGTTTTTT. It codes for CASSWDRLVANEKLFF. The chain couples TRBV27 to TRBJ1-4, with TRBD1 matching 7 bases. This CDR3 comprises 16 residues. Germline CDR1 reads MNHEY; CDR2 reads SMNVEV (reference sequence). V lost 4 bases and J lost 3; bases outside the gene matches: 8.

J is TRBJ1-1 and V is TRBV18; TRBD1 is a possible D gene (5 bases). Germline V gene lookup returns CDR1 KGHSH and CDR2 LQKENI. Trimming pared 5 bases from V and 4 bases from J, leaving 14 bases between. This CDR3 comprises 14 residues. The CDR3, as DNA: TGTGCCAGCTCAACGGGGGTCGGGGGCACTGAAGCTTTCTTT. Translated, it gives CASSTGVGGTEAFF.

In this sample, this clone turned up a few times. The J gene is TRBJ2-2, the V gene TRBV4-3, with 9 bases matching TRBD1. CDR3 length: 14 amino acids. J was trimmed by 7 bases and V by 6 bases; bases with no gene match: 6. Germline V gene data show CDR1 as LGHNA and CDR2 as YSLEER. CDR3 region: CASRRTGANGELFF. CDR3 bases: TGCGCCAGCAGAAGGACAGGGGCGAACGGGGAGCTGTTTTTT.

This sequence joins TRBV11-2 and TRBJ2-2, with TRBD2 matching over 8 bases. CDR3 length: 16 residues. V shed 7 bases and J 7 bases; nucleotides not matched to a gene: 14. Germline lookup yields CDR1 SGHAT and CDR2 FQNNGV. Here the CDR3 reads CASNVRDGSGGGELFF. The CDR3 bases are TGTGCCAGCAACGTCCGGGACGGAAGCGGGGGCGGGGAGCTGTTTTTT.

This chain links TRBV19 with TRBJ2-7, with a possible D match to TRBD1 (6 bases). This CDR3 contains 15 residues. Per germline, CDR1 LNHDA and CDR2 SQIVND (reference sequence). V gave up 7 bases and J gave up 5 bases, with 21 bases separating them. The CDR3 protein is CASIPGGQGSNEQYF. In DNA, the CDR3 is TGTGCCAGTATACCCGGCGGGCAGGGGTCCAACGAGCAGTACTTC.

As DNA, the CDR3 is TGTGCCAGCAGCCAAACAGGAAACACCATATATTTT. Protein product: CASSQTGNTIYF. This chain links TRBV2 with TRBJ1-3; unclear D gene. CDR1 and CDR2 from the germline V gene are SNHLY and FYNNEI. The ends were cut back, 6 bases at V and 4 bases at J, with 7 bases in the middle. This CDR3 is 12 amino acids long.

J is TRBJ1-5 and V is TRBV12-3 or TRBV12-4; unclear D gene. The length of the CDR3 is 13 residues. Trimming took 6 bases from V and 3 from J, leaving 9 bases between them. The CDR3 bases are TGTGCCAGCAGCTCCAGGTACAATCAGCCCCAGCATTTT. Amino acids: CASSSRYNQPQHF.

CDR3 in DNA: TGTGCCAGCACCCCGACTAGCCGAGATACGCAGTATTTT. It yields the protein CASTPTSRDTQYF. The genes are TRBV11-3 and TRBJ2-3; 7 bases agree with TRBD2. The V segment lost 7 bases and the J segment 5 bases; nucleotides outside the gene matches: 6. There are 13 residues in the CDR3. Germline V lookup: CDR1 SGHNT, CDR2 YENEEA.

The chain links TRBV30 to TRBJ1-2, with D possibly matching TRBD1 (5 bases). This CDR3 contains 12 residues. Trimming took off 4 bases at V and 10 bases at J, with 16 bases between the two ends. Germline-derived CDR1 and CDR2 are GTSNPN and SVGIG (reference sequence). CDR3 DNA: TGTGCCTGGAACGAGGCGCGGGGCGACTACACCTTC. Amino acids: CAWNEARGDYTF.

The chain joins TRBV30 to TRBJ1-1; D gene uncertain. The CDR3 sequence is 13 residues long. Germline V CDR1 and CDR2: GTSNPN, SVGIG (reference sequence). Between the trimmed V and J ends, which lost 4 bases and 1 base, there was a span of 10 bases. The CDR3 region is CAWNAKANTEAFF. In DNA form, the CDR3 reads TGTGCCTGGAATGCCAAAGCGAACACTGAAGCTTTCTTT.

CDR3 sequence reads: CASGQGAYNSPLHF. For the CDR3, the DNA is TGTGCCAGCGGACAGGGGGCCTATAATTCACCCCTCCACTTT. V gene TRBV7-2 combines with J gene TRBJ1-6; 10 nucleotides line up with TRBD1. CDR1 is SGHTA, CDR2 FQGNSA, per germline. With 8 bases clipped from V and 2 bases from J, the junction kept 0 bases outside the gene matches. The CDR3 is made up of 14 amino acids.

The V call is TRBV4-3, the J call TRBJ1-4, with D perhaps TRBD1 (5 bases). Germline V gives CDR1 LGHNA, CDR2 YSLEER. V gave up 1 base and J gave up 7 bases, with 13 bases separating them. CDR3 length: 15 amino acids. CDR3 nucleotide sequence: TGCGCCAGCAGCCAAGCTCGGGGGGTCTCTGAAAAACTGTTTTTT. This translates into CASSQARGVSEKLFF.

The chain recombines TRBV3-1 (or the pseudogene TRBV3-2) with TRBJ2-5; D unresolved. The germline V and J ends were trimmed by 4 bases and 2 bases, with 14 bases remaining between them. CDR3 length: 15 amino acids. Germline values: CDR1 LGHDT, CDR2 YNNKEL (reference sequence). The CDR3 loop reads CASSRPGYPQETQYF. CDR3 DNA sequence: TGTGCCAGCAGCCGGCCAGGCTACCCGCAAGAGACCCAGTACTTC.

CDR3 sequence (DNA): TGTGCCAGCAGCTTTGGGACAGGGGGGAACGAGCAGTACGTC. This sequence encodes CASSFGTGGNEQYV. This chain links TRBV7-9 with TRBJ2-7; 11 positions agree with TRBD1. The V and J ends lost 3 bases and 5 bases, in that order; junction bases with no gene match: 3. Germline CDR1 is SEHNR and CDR2 is FQNEAQ (reference sequence). The CDR3 totals 14 residues.

This sequence joins TRBV13 and TRBJ1-1; 7 bases agree with TRBD1. Germline lookup yields CDR1 PRHDT and CDR2 FYEKMQ (reference sequence). After removal of 1 base from V and 0 bases from J, the junction contained 5 bases not matched to a gene. The CDR3 length is 16 residues. CDR3 sequence: CASSLEGQRMNTEAFF. The CDR3 nucleotides read TGTGCCAGCAGCTTAGAGGGACAGAGAATGAACACTGAAGCTTTCTTT.

The V gene is TRBV11-2, the J gene TRBJ1-2; D is unclear. The CDR3 sequence is 16 residues long. Germline lookup yields CDR1 SGHAT and CDR2 FQNNGV. V was cut by 1 base and J by 6 bases, with 18 bases left in between. The CDR3 region has the DNA TGTGCCAGCAGCTTAGGCTTATTAGGCCGGGTAGATGGCTACACCTTC. Its translation: CASSLGLLGRVDGYTF.

The chain uses TRBV6-5 and TRBJ2-7; no reliable D call. Germline V gene sequence: CDR1 MNHEY, CDR2 SVGAGI. The CDR3 runs 15 residues. Trimming removed 4 bases from V and 0 bases from J, with 13 bases in between. The DNA of the CDR3 is TGTGCCAGCAGTTTGGGCCGAGAAAGCTCCTACGAGCAGTACTTC. Encoded protein: CASSLGRESSYEQYF.